One and the same sample provided the 7 T cell receptor beta chains below, sequenced in a study of blood T cell repertoires in COVID-19. Assay: immunoSEQ multiplex PCR; the TCRdb copy retains only in-frame clones and omits some. The sample shows 150,000 to 200,000 clones, around 82% of them seen only once. The sample taken for sequencing was peripheral blood. The receptors were sampled from a woman aged 40 to 50 with COVID-19, enrolled during active disease.

This clone was counted a single time. The rearrangement joins TRBV5-5 to TRBJ1-2; 9 bases align to TRBD1. V shed 7 bases and J 5 bases; nucleotides not matched to a gene: 12. The germline V gene encodes CDR1 SGHKS and CDR2 YYEKEE (reference sequence). The CDR3 runs 15 residues. The CDR3, as DNA: TGTGCCAGCTACCCGGGACAGGGTATTTTTTATGGCTACACCTTC. Amino acid sequence: CASYPGQGIFYGYTF.

The chain joins TRBV2 to TRBJ2-5, with 9 bases aligning to TRBD2. This CDR3 is built from 14 residues. Unmatched junction bases numbered 1, after V lost 3 bases and J lost 2 bases. The germline V gene encodes CDR1 SNHLY and CDR2 FYNNEI. The DNA for the CDR3 is TGTGCCAGCAGTGAGACTAGCGGACAAGAGACCCAGTACTTC. The encoded protein is CASSETSGQETQYF.

The gene calls are TRBV2 and TRBJ2-1; 7 positions agree with TRBD2. CDR1 SNHLY and CDR2 FYNNEI come from the germline V gene. With V trimmed by 3 bases and J by 8 bases, 7 bases remained unmatched. This CDR3 is 14 amino acids long. The DNA for the CDR3 is TGTGCCAGCAGTGAGACTAGCTCAGCCGATGAGCAGTTCTTC. Translating it yields CASSETSSADEQFF.

The chain uses TRBV3-1 (or the pseudogene TRBV3-2) and TRBJ2-7; D is possibly TRBD1 (5 bases). Per the germline V gene, CDR1 is LGHDT and CDR2 is YNNKEL (reference sequence). This CDR3 comprises 17 residues. The V gene lost 4 bases and the J gene lost 3 bases, with 22 bases spanning the gap. CDR3: CASSPPPGPGNFYEQYF. In DNA form, the CDR3 reads TGTGCCAGCAGCCCTCCCCCCGGCCCAGGGAATTTCTACGAGCAGTACTTC.

This chain links TRBV29-1 with TRBJ1-2; 10 bases are shared with TRBD1. The V gene's germline CDR1 is SQVTM and CDR2 ANQGSEA. The trim removed 6 bases at V and 8 bases at J, leaving 9 bases unmatched. The CDR3 is 13 amino acids. This CDR3 is CSVSGPTGGGYTF. The CDR3 region has the DNA TGCAGCGTCTCTGGTCCGACAGGGGGCGGCTACACCTTC.

This chain joins TRBV9 and TRBJ2-7, with 11 bases fitting TRBD2. Trimming cost V 0 bases and J 2 bases; bases outside gene matches: 4. The CDR3 length is 16 residues. Germline V lookup: CDR1 SGDLS, CDR2 YYNGEE. CDR3: CASSVGVSGRAYEQYF. Written as DNA, the CDR3 is TGTGCCAGCAGCGTAGGAGTTAGCGGGAGGGCCTACGAGCAGTACTTC.

The chain carries TRBV11-3 and TRBJ2-1; 7 nucleotides match TRBD2. CDR1 SGHNT and CDR2 YENEEA come from the germline V gene. CDR3 length equals 16 residues. V lost 5 bases to trimming and J lost 7 bases; unmatched junction nucleotides: 14. CDR3 in amino acids: CASSRSAGVSPNEQFF. The CDR3 nucleotides read TGTGCCAGCAGCCGCTCGGCGGGAGTATCCCCTAATGAGCAGTTCTTC.